This TCR beta chain was sequenced during a study of tumor and adjacent non-tumor tissue in lung cancer. CDR1 is LGHNA and CDR2 is YNFKEQ in the germline V gene. The V and J ends lost 11 bases and 5 bases respectively, with 21 bases between them. CDR3 size: 15 residues. TCRbeta libraries were built with three rounds of nested PCR, modified from ARM-PCR. TCRdb used MiXCR to reprocess the multiplex PCR reads, holding one entry per CDR3 protein. Of 98,000 or so distinct CDR3 sequences in the sample, 75% to 85% were seen once. This sample's RNA came from whole unsorted tissue. The normal lung tissue was taken more than 3 cm from the tumor edge.

The specimen sequenced was distant non-tumor lung tissue. This TCR was recovered from a man in his 60s with small cell lung cancer. This chain uses TRBV4-2 with TRBJ2-2, with D maybe TRBD2 (6 bases). CDR3 protein: CAATLPGLKTGELFF. For the CDR3, the DNA is TGTGCCGCCACCCTGCCGGGACTGAAAACCGGGGAGCTGTTTTTT.